This T cell receptor beta chain was profiled in a study of a mutant IDH1 vaccine in newly diagnosed glioma. Study summary: Among treated patients, about 62% were male and around 38% female, and mean age was about 39 years. Study-level findings and limits: Overall, 93.3% of patients had vaccine-induced immune responses.

TCRdb's copy holds only in-frame clones and misses some; the assay was immunoSEQ multiplex PCR. This repertoire shows 49,000 or so clones, more than 70% found once; its top ten account for about 2%. V lost 8 bases and J lost 0, with 4 bases in between. The V gene's germline CDR1 is MNHEY and CDR2 SMNVEV (reference sequence). The CDR3 length is 11 residues. Specified time point: week 5, during vaccination. What each vaccine dose contained was 300 ug of mutant IDH1 20-mer peptide, accompanied by topical imiquimod. As concerns this clone: As yet, its antigen is unknown.

The sample here was PBMCs, taken from a glioma patient whose treatment included an IDH1 peptide vaccine. The chain employs TRBV27 and TRBJ2-5; the D is unclear. This TCR was sampled from a woman in her 40s with glioma. The CDR3 DNA follows: TGTGCCAGCGGGGACCAAGAGACCCAGTACTTC. This sequence encodes CASGDQETQYF.